This T cell receptor (beta chain) was sequenced during a study of OX40 agonist ivuxolimab in advanced cancers. On the study more broadly: The treatment was a fully human IgG2 OX40 agonist, ivuxolimab.

Whole-study results and caveats: Relatively little clonal expansion, among the lowest observed, appeared in partial responders at 0.1-3.0 mg/kg. The authors did not determine the antigen specificity of the expanded peripheral T cells.

Assay used: immunoSEQ multiplex PCR; TCRdb lists only in-frame clones, some missing. The sample holds roughly 74,000 clones, 87% seen once. This clone has just a few counts. What it binds is unknown. This receptor was obtained from an adult with an advanced solid tumor such as melanoma, head and neck, liver or kidney cancer. Source: CD4+ or CD8+ T cells sorted from blood, taken in a trial of the OX40 agonist ivuxolimab.

CDR3 nucleotide sequence: TGTGCCACAGGATTAGACAGGGCCTACGAGCAGTACTTC. Translating it yields CATGLDRAYEQYF. The rearrangement uses TRBV6-5 and TRBJ2-7; 7 bases map to TRBD1. V lost 10 bases, J lost 2 bases, and 8 bases stayed unmatched. CDR1 is MNHEY and CDR2 is SVGAGI in the germline V gene. This CDR3 contains 13 residues.